This T cell receptor beta chain was observed in a study of cytomegalovirus exposure and HLA in healthy donors. Study-wide background: Earlier findings included about 120 million unique TCR beta sequences obtained from 170 million or so T cells. Study results and caveats: In a later analysis, at a false discovery rate of 0.05, about 17,000 TCR beta sequences matched HLA alleles.

These donors counted as nominally healthy when sampled, but unrecorded immune exposures were likely. CDR3 length equals 15 residues. Trimming removed 3 bases from V and 6 bases from J; junction bases left unmatched: 5. Germline CDR1 reads MGHDK; CDR2 reads SYGVNS. Researchers ran the PCR with 60 Vbeta and 13 Jbeta primers. Sequenced by immunoSEQ multiplex PCR; TCRdb stores in-frame clones only, minus some. Its listing shows more than 140,000 clones. Points on this clone: The target antigen is unknown.

This sequence originates from a woman aged 18-30 years in good health and CMV-seronegative. The V gene is TRBV25-1, the J gene TRBJ2-1; 10 positions agree with TRBD2. Sequenced material: PBMCs. CDR3 in DNA: TGTGCCAGCAGTGAGCCTAGCGGGAGAGGCAATGAGCAGTTCTTC. Residues: CASSEPSGRGNEQFF.